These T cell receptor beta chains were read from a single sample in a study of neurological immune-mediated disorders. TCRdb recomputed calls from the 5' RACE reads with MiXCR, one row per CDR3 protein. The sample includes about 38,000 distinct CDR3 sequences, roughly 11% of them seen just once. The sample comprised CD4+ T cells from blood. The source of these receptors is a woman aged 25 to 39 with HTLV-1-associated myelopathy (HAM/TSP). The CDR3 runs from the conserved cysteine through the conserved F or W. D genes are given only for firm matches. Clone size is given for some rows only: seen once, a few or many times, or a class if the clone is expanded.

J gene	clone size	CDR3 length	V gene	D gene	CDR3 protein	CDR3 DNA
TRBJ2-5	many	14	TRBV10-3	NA	CAISVDGLRETQYF	TGTGCCATCAGTGTGGACGGACTGAGGGAGACCCAGTACTTC
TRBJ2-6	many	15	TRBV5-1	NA	CASSLVSSGANVLTF	TGCGCCAGCAGCTTGGTGTCCTCTGGGGCCAACGTCCTGACTTTC
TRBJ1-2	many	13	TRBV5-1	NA	CASSSSGNYGYTF	TGCGCCAGCAGCTCCAGCGGAAACTATGGCTACACCTTC
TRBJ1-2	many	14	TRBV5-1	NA	CASSLLGANYGYTF	TGCGCCAGCAGCTTGCTCGGGGCCAACTATGGCTACACCTTC
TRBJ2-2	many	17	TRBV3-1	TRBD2	CASSHLPGGANTGELFF	TGTGCCAGCAGCCATCTCCCGGGGGGTGCGAACACCGGGGAGCTGTTTTTT
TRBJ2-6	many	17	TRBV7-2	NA	CASSLAAAVSGANVLTF	TGTGCCAGCAGCTTAGCGGCGGCCGTCTCTGGGGCCAACGTCCTGACTTTC
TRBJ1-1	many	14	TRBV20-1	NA	CSAEPKDRNTEAFF	TGCAGTGCTGAACCGAAAGACAGGAACACTGAAGCTTTCTTT
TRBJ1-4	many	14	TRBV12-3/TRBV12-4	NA	CASSFQGLREKLFF	TGTGCCAGCAGTTTTCAGGGGCTCCGTGAAAAACTGTTTTTT
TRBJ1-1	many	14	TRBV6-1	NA	CASSERGTRGAAFF	TGTGCCAGCAGTGAGCGAGGGACACGGGGAGCGGCTTTCTTT
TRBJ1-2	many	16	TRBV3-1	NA	CASSQGGQGANYGYTF	TGTGCCAGCAGCCAAGGAGGGCAGGGAGCTAACTATGGCTACACCTTC
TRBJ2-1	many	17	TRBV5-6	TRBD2	CASSAGLAGARYNEQFF	TGTGCCAGCAGCGCGGGACTAGCGGGGGCCCGCTACAATGAGCAGTTCTTC
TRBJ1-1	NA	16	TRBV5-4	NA	CASSLDLGQRNTEAFF	TGTGCCAGCAGCTTGGATCTTGGTCAGAGGAACACTGAAGCTTTCTTT
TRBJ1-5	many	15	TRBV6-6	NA	CASSYETANNQPQHF	TGTGCCAGCAGTTACGAGACAGCTAACAATCAGCCCCAGCATTTT
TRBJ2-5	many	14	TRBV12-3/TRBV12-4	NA	CASSLALATETQYF	TGTGCCAGCAGTTTAGCGCTGGCAACAGAGACCCAGTACTTC
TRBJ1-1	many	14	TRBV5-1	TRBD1	CASSLDRGTTEAFF	TGCGCCAGCAGCTTGGACAGGGGGACCACTGAAGCTTTCTTT
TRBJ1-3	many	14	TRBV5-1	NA	CASSPRAPVDTIYF	TGCGCCAGCAGCCCACGGGCCCCCGTCGACACCATATATTTT
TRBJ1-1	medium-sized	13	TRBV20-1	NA	CSASLSRGAEAFF	TGCAGTGCTAGCTTGAGTCGGGGGGCTGAAGCTTTCTTT
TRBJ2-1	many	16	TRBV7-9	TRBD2	CASSLRGAGGANEQFF	TGTGCCAGCAGCTTAAGGGGAGCGGGGGGTGCAAATGAGCAGTTCTTC
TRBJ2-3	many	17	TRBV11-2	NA	CASSEGKGYGVGDTQYF	TGTGCCAGCAGCGAGGGGAAGGGGTATGGAGTTGGAGATACGCAGTATTTT
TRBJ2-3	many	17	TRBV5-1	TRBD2	CASSFDSGGSSTDTQYF	TGCGCCAGCAGCTTTGATAGCGGGGGCTCGTCCACAGATACGCAGTATTTT
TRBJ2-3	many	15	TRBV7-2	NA	CASSPPLTSHGTQYF	TGTGCCAGCAGCCCACCGCTGACTAGTCACGGTACGCAGTATTTT
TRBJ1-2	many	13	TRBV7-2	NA	CASSLDPGDGYTF	TGTGCCAGCAGCTTAGATCCAGGGGATGGCTACACCTTC
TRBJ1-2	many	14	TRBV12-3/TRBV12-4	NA	CASRLSGTAGGYTF	TGTGCCAGCAGGCTAAGCGGTACAGCTGGGGGCTACACCTTC
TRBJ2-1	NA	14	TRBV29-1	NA	CSVSGKSIDNEQFF	TGCAGCGTTTCCGGGAAAAGTATTGACAATGAGCAGTTCTTC
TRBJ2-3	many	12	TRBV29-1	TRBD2	CSVSGGADTQYF	TGCAGCGTTAGCGGGGGGGCGGATACGCAGTATTTT
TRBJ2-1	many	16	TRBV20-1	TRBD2	CSATGTSGVFYNEQFF	TGCAGTGCCACGGGGACTAGCGGGGTATTCTACAATGAGCAGTTCTTC
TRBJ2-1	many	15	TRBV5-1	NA	CASSFNLRKQGRQFF	TGCGCCAGCAGCTTCAACCTCCGGAAACAGGGACGGCAGTTCTTC
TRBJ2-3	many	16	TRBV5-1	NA	CASSLNSATPTDTQYF	TGCGCCAGCAGCTTGAATTCGGCTACTCCCACAGATACGCAGTATTTT
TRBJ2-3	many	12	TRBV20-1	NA	CSAPQGTDTQYF	TGCAGTGCTCCTCAAGGGACAGATACGCAGTATTTT
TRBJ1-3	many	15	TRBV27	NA	CASQPRGSSGNTIYF	TGTGCCAGCCAACCCCGGGGGAGCTCTGGAAACACCATATATTTT
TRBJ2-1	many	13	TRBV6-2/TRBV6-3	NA	CASSYPFPSEQFF	TGTGCCAGCAGTTACCCGTTCCCCTCGGAGCAGTTCTTC
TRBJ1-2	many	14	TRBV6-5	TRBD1	CASSTRDSRYGYTF	TGTGCCAGCAGTACTAGGGACAGCCGCTATGGCTACACCTTC
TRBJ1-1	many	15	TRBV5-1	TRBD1	CASSTQSGGDTEAFF	TGCGCCAGCAGCACACAGTCAGGGGGGGACACTGAAGCTTTCTTT
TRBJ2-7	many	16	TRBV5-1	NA	CASSLAAGLSSYEQYF	TGCGCCAGCAGCTTGGCTGCGGGCTTGTCCTCCTACGAGCAGTACTTC
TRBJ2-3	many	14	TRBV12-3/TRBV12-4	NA	CASSRASGTDTQYF	TGTGCCAGCAGCCGGGCTAGCGGCACAGATACGCAGTATTTT